Shown below are 31 T cell receptor beta chains from a single sample sequenced in a study of blood T cell repertoires in COVID-19. Assay: immunoSEQ multiplex PCR; the TCRdb copy retains only in-frame clones and omits some. The sample lists some 120,000 clones, more than 65% occurring once. Specimen: peripheral blood. Every receptor here comes from a human donor in a cohort sampled during active COVID-19.

This clone has only a few counts. The J gene is TRBJ2-7, the V gene TRBV7-2; weak D call: TRBD2 (5 bases). Trimming removed 1 base from V and 0 bases from J, with 7 bases in between. The germline V gene has CDR1 SGHTA and CDR2 FQGNSA. The CDR3 sequence is 14 residues long. CDR3 sequence reads: CASSLVGSSYEQYF. DNA for the CDR3: TGTGCCAGCAGCTTAGTTGGGAGCTCCTACGAGCAGTACTTC.

This chain joins TRBV7-8 and TRBJ2-7, with a possible D match to TRBD2 (6 bases). The CDR3 is 14 residues long. CDR1 and CDR2 (germline): SGHVS, FQNEAQ. With 5 bases removed from V and 2 bases from J, the gap between germline ends came to 13 bases. This chain's CDR3 is CASSRGRGPYEQYF. The CDR3 DNA reads as TGTGCCAGCAGCCGAGGGCGGGGCCCCTACGAGCAGTACTTC.

The J gene is TRBJ1-6, the V gene TRBV7-3, with 8 bases fitting TRBD1. The CDR3 sequence is 15 residues long. Losses at the gene ends were 8 bases for V and 4 bases for J; bases not matched to a gene: 7. In germline, CDR1 is SGHTA, CDR2 FQGTGA. As DNA, the CDR3 is TGTGCCAGCGTCTTGACAGGGGAATATAATTCACCCCTCCACTTT. This gives the protein CASVLTGEYNSPLHF.

The genes are TRBV7-2 and TRBJ2-1; tentative D call: TRBD1 (6 bases). The CDR3 sequence is 16 residues long. The germline gives CDR1 SGHTA, CDR2 FQGNSA. Trimming cost V 2 bases and J 3 bases, with 14 bases left between them. CDR3 sequence (DNA): TGTGCCAGCAGCTTACCATGGGGGCGAGTCTACAATGAGCAGTTCTTC. Translation: CASSLPWGRVYNEQFF.

The CDR3 DNA reads as TGTGCCATCAGCCTAGCGGGGGAGAGCACAGATACGCAGTATTTT. It is translated as CAISLAGESTDTQYF. The J gene is TRBJ2-3, the V gene TRBV10-3; TRBD2 matches at 10 bases. With 6 bases clipped from V and 0 bases from J, the junction kept 3 bases outside the gene matches. Germline V gene lookup returns CDR1 ENHRY and CDR2 SYGVKD. The CDR3 runs 15 residues.

This clone was seen only once. The rearrangement links TRBV7-3 to TRBJ2-3, with 8 bases lining up with TRBD2. This CDR3 is 18 amino acids long. CDR1 is SGHTA and CDR2 is FQGTGA in the germline V gene. Trimming at V came to 2 bases and at J to 0 bases, leaving 10 bases not matched to a gene. The CDR3 region has the DNA TGTGCCAGCAGCTTACAGCCTAGCGGGCGCGGCAGCACAGATACGCAGTATTTT. Translated, it gives CASSLQPSGRGSTDTQYF.

This clone was counted once. V usage is TRBV5-1 and J usage is TRBJ2-1; 15 bases agree with TRBD2. Germline CDR1 and CDR2: SGHRS and YFSETQ. V shed 4 bases, J shed 0 bases, and the junction held 2 bases outside the gene matches. This CDR3 has 17 amino acids. The CDR3 is CASSLGLAGGSYNEQFF. The CDR3 DNA reads TGCGCCAGCAGCCTGGGACTAGCGGGGGGCTCCTACAATGAGCAGTTCTTC.

The chain couples TRBV30 to TRBJ2-2, with TRBD2 as a possible D gene (5 bases). The CDR3 sequence is 13 residues long. The ends were cut back, 3 bases at V and 2 bases at J, with 7 bases in the middle. Germline CDR1 and CDR2: GTSNPN and SVGIG (reference sequence). The CDR3 DNA sequence: TGTGCCTGGAGGAGGGATAACACCGGGGAGCTGTTTTTT. Translation gives CAWRRDNTGELFF.

The chain carries TRBV6-4 and TRBJ2-1; TRBD1 agrees at 10 bases. The CDR3 loop spans 16 amino acids. CDR1 is MRHNA and CDR2 is SNTAGT in the germline V gene. The trim removed 4 bases at V and 7 bases at J, leaving 10 bases unmatched. CDR3 region: CASSVRRTGGGNEQFF. CDR3 sequence (DNA): TGTGCCAGCAGTGTGAGGAGGACAGGGGGTGGAAATGAGCAGTTCTTC.

The chain recombines TRBV19 with TRBJ1-4; D uncertain. Germline V gives CDR1 LNHDA, CDR2 SQIVND (reference sequence). The CDR3 is 15 amino acids. Trimming removed 4 bases at V and 0 bases at J, with 9 bases between. Written as DNA, the CDR3 is TGTGCCAGTAGTAAGGCGGGAGCAACTAATGAAAAACTGTTTTTT. This codes for CASSKAGATNEKLFF.

This clone was observed once. V and J are TRBV4-3 and TRBJ1-4; the match to TRBD1 covers 7 bases. There are 16 residues in the CDR3. V lost 0 bases, J lost 7 bases, and 8 bases stayed unmatched. Germline V CDR1 and CDR2: LGHNA, YSLEER. CDR3 in amino acids: CASSQDSAGGTEKLFF. The CDR3 DNA follows: TGCGCCAGCAGCCAAGATTCGGCAGGGGGAACTGAAAAACTGTTTTTT.

The CDR3 nucleotides read TGTGCCAGCAGCACCCGACTAGACGCCTACGAGCAGTACTTC. It is translated as CASSTRLDAYEQYF. V is TRBV7-2 and J is TRBJ2-7; tentatively, D is TRBD2 (6 bases). Trimming left V 5 bases short and J 2 bases short, with 13 bases between. The V gene's germline CDR1 is SGHTA and CDR2 FQGNSA. The CDR3 runs 14 residues.

This clone has only one observation. The V call is TRBV29-1, the J call TRBJ2-3; the D gene is possibly TRBD1 (7 bases). The CDR3 sequence is 14 residues long. Germline values: CDR1 SQVTM, CDR2 ANQGSEA. Trimming shortened V by 6 bases and J by 5 bases, and 18 bases separated the two germline ends. CDR3 amino acids: CSVQGRWIGDTQYF. The CDR3, as DNA: TGCAGCGTACAGGGGAGGTGGATTGGAGATACGCAGTATTTT.

As DNA, the CDR3 is TGTGCCAGCAGTTCTATATTGACGCGGGACTCATCTGAAGCTTTCTTT. This encodes CASSSILTRDSSEAFF. V and J are TRBV28 and TRBJ1-1, with D possibly TRBD1 on 5 matching bases. V lost 4 bases and J 6 bases, leaving 21 bases between the germline ends. The CDR3 runs 16 residues. Germline V lookup: CDR1 MDHEN, CDR2 SYDVKM.

V gene TRBV19 combines with J gene TRBJ2-3, with 7 positions matching TRBD2. CDR3 length: 16 amino acids. Per germline, CDR1 LNHDA and CDR2 SQIVND (reference sequence). The J segment lost 3 bases and the V segment lost 4 bases, leaving 10 bases of the junction unmatched. The CDR3 nucleotides read TGTGCCAGTAGTACAATAGATGCGGGGGTTACAGATACGCAGTATTTT. The encoded protein is CASSTIDAGVTDTQYF.

The V gene is TRBV3-1 (or the pseudogene TRBV3-2), the J gene TRBJ1-6; D not certain. Germline V CDR1 and CDR2: LGHDT, YNNKEL (reference sequence). This CDR3 has 14 amino acids. The V end lost 0 bases, the J end lost 7 bases, and 7 bases lay between the germline ends. The CDR3 region has the DNA TGTGCCAGCAGCCAAGATCGCGGGAATTCACCCCTCCACTTT. Protein: CASSQDRGNSPLHF.

V gene TRBV24-1 combines with J gene TRBJ2-7, with 9 nucleotides matching TRBD1. With 3 bases clipped from V and 5 bases from J, the junction kept 1 base outside the gene matches. From germline, CDR1 is KGHDR and CDR2 SFDVKD. This CDR3 has 13 residues. CDR3 DNA: TGTGCCACCAGTGATCGGACAGGGGACGAGCAGTACTTC. Encoded protein: CATSDRTGDEQYF.

The sample holds one count of this clone. The chain joins TRBV7-2 to TRBJ2-1, with TRBD2 matching 10 bases. Per germline, CDR1 SGHTA and CDR2 FQGNSA. This CDR3 region has 15 residues. The V gene end was trimmed by 4 bases and the J gene end by 4 bases; junction bases not matched to a gene: 4. CDR3 amino acids: CASSSGLAEYNEQFF. The DNA for the CDR3 is TGTGCCAGCAGCTCCGGACTAGCGGAGTACAATGAGCAGTTCTTC.

CDR3 sequence: CSVEPGSGETQYF. In DNA form, the CDR3 reads TGCAGCGTTGAGCCGGGGTCTGGAGAGACCCAGTACTTC. The rearrangement links TRBV29-1 to TRBJ2-5, with D tentatively TRBD2 (5 bases). The CDR3 runs to 13 residues. CDR1 is SQVTM and CDR2 is ANQGSEA in the germline V gene. Trimming stripped 3 bases from V and 4 bases from J, with 12 bases between.

The gene calls are TRBV9 and TRBJ2-5; 7 nucleotides align to TRBD2. The CDR3 consists of 18 residues. V shed 3 bases and J 5 bases; nucleotides not matched to a gene: 19. Germline V CDR1 and CDR2: SGDLS, YYNGEE. DNA for the CDR3: TGTGCCAGCAGCGCCAGCGGGGCCGCGGGGGACTCGGGGGAGACCCAGTACTTC. Its protein product is CASSASGAAGDSGETQYF.

The chain has TRBV5-4 and TRBJ2-1, with TRBD1 matching over 7 bases. There are 15 residues in the CDR3. V lost 4 bases and J lost 2; bases outside the gene matches: 6. Germline V gives CDR1 SGHNT, CDR2 YYREEE (reference sequence). CDR3 loop: CASSPQGITYNEQFF. Written as DNA, the CDR3 is TGTGCCAGCAGCCCACAGGGGATAACCTACAATGAGCAGTTCTTC.

The V call is TRBV3-1 (or the pseudogene TRBV3-2), the J call TRBJ1-4; D remains unclear. CDR1 and CDR2 from the germline V gene are LGHDT and YNNKEL (reference sequence). The CDR3 length is 15 residues. V lost 0 bases to trimming and J lost 5 bases, with 10 bases between them. The CDR3 loop reads CASSQEGPGNEKLFF. The CDR3 region has the DNA TGTGCCAGCAGCCAAGAAGGCCCCGGGAATGAAAAACTGTTTTTT.

V usage is TRBV10-3 and J usage is TRBJ2-3; 8 positions match TRBD2. V shed 6 bases, J shed 3 bases, and the junction held 8 bases outside the gene matches. This CDR3 comprises 15 residues. Germline values: CDR1 ENHRY, CDR2 SYGVKD. The CDR3 is CAIRAPGGTTDTQYF. For the CDR3, the DNA is TGTGCCATCAGGGCCCCGGGGGGGACAACAGATACGCAGTATTTT.

This chain connects TRBV24-1 to TRBJ2-1; a weak D match, TRBD2 (6 bases). CDR1 and CDR2 from the germline V gene are KGHDR and SFDVKD. The CDR3 loop spans 16 amino acids. V lost 1 base and J lost 4, with 13 bases in between. CDR3 bases: TGTGCCACCAGTGATTTCGGCGGGAAGGGATACAATGAGCAGTTCTTC. Its translation is CATSDFGGKGYNEQFF.

This chain connects TRBV5-1 to TRBJ1-2; tentative D call: TRBD1 (6 bases). Per germline, CDR1 SGHRS and CDR2 YFSETQ. This CDR3 is built from 13 residues. The V end lost 4 bases, the J end lost 4 bases, and 11 bases lay between the germline ends. The chain's CDR3 is CASSNLGGYGYTF. CDR3 sequence (DNA): TGCGCCAGCAGCAATCTAGGGGGCTATGGCTACACCTTC. Full variable domain (remainder filled in from reference TRBV5-1 and TRBJ1-2): KAGVTQTPRYLIKTRGQQVTLSCSPISGHRSVSWYQQTPGQGLQFLFEYFSETQRNKGNFPGRFSGRQFSNSRSEMNVSTLELGDSALYLCASSNLGGYGYTFGSGTRLTVV.

The chain has TRBV11-1 and TRBJ1-2; the D is unclear. Looked up from germline, CDR1 is SGHAT and CDR2 is FQDESV (reference sequence). V was pared by 2 bases and J by 1 base, with 5 bases between. The CDR3 is 13 residues long. This chain's CDR3 is CASSLNSNYGYTF. The CDR3 DNA is TGTGCCAGCAGCTTAAACAGTAACTATGGCTACACCTTC.

The chain recombines TRBV7-9 with TRBJ2-1; D is possibly TRBD2 (5 bases). This CDR3 comprises 16 residues. V lost 1 base and J lost 1, with 11 bases in between. The germline V gene encodes CDR1 SEHNR and CDR2 FQNEAQ (reference sequence). CDR3 sequence reads: CASSLGGRGSYNEQFF. The CDR3 bases are TGTGCCAGCAGCTTAGGGGGTCGGGGATCCTACAATGAGCAGTTCTTC.

CDR3 in amino acids: CASSLRQSGELFF. The CDR3 region has the DNA TGTGCCAGCAGCCTACGACAGTCCGGGGAGCTGTTTTTT. V is TRBV7-3 and J is TRBJ2-2; TRBD1 might be the D (5 bases). Trimming took off 5 bases at V and 6 bases at J, with 10 bases between the two ends. In germline, CDR1 is SGHTA, CDR2 FQGTGA. This CDR3 region has 13 residues.

The V gene is TRBV15, the J gene TRBJ2-3; 7 nucleotides match TRBD1. J was trimmed by 4 bases and V by 0 bases; bases with no gene match: 10. The V gene's germline CDR1 is LNHNV and CDR2 YYDKDF (reference sequence). CDR3 length equals 17 residues. The CDR3 loop is CATSRDRGRGGPDTQYF. The DNA for the CDR3 is TGTGCCACCAGCAGAGATCGGGGTCGAGGGGGCCCAGATACGCAGTATTTT.

V and J are TRBV7-6 and TRBJ2-1, with a weak D call TRBD2 (6 bases). The length of the CDR3 is 17 residues. Trimming took off 1 base at V and 4 bases at J, with 17 bases between the two ends. Germline V gene sequence: CDR1 SGHVS, CDR2 FNYEAQ. The DNA for the CDR3 is TGTGCCAGCAGCTTAGGATGGCGGGGTAAACAATACAATGAGCAGTTCTTC. Translating it yields CASSLGWRGKQYNEQFF.

V usage is TRBV5-1 and J usage is TRBJ1-4; D remains unclear. CDR3 length: 16 residues. The germline CDR1 and CDR2 sequences are SGHRS and YFSETQ. V lost 1 base and J lost 0, with 10 bases in between. The CDR3 region is CASSLTIAATNEKLFF. DNA of the CDR3: TGCGCCAGCAGCTTGACAATTGCGGCAACTAATGAAAAACTGTTTTTT.